The clone carrying this TCR beta chain was seen once. The antigen remains unidentified. The data derive from a study of cytomegalovirus exposure and HLA in healthy donors. Study in general: Of some 400 genotyped donors, roughly 76% grouped in the Caucasian-associated ancestry cluster.

The germline gives CDR1 KGHSH, CDR2 LQKENI. This CDR3 region has 14 residues. V was trimmed by 6 bases and J by 7 bases, leaving 18 bases between them. PCR employed 60 Vbeta and 13 Jbeta primers. Sequencing used immunoSEQ multiplex PCR; TCRdb keeps in-frame clones, though not all of them. The table shows around 190,000 clones, with 79% occurring only once. Overall study findings and caveats: Most subjects had HLA-A and HLA-B alleles reportedly predicted accurately by TCR beta sequences.

In nominal health when sampled, donors likely had unrecorded immune exposures nonetheless. The sequencing input was PBMCs. This sequence was found in a woman between 40 and 55 years old in good health and CMV-seronegative. The rearrangement links TRBV18 to TRBJ1-1; weak D call: TRBD1 (6 bases). The CDR3 is CASSPAQGHREAFF. The CDR3 region has the DNA TGTGCCAGCTCGCCTGCTCAGGGACACCGTGAAGCTTTCTTT.